Below, one T cell receptor beta chain is given with its context. The record originates from a study of T cell responses to AZD1222 COVID-19 vaccine. Using immunoSEQ multiplex PCR, the repertoire was profiled, and TCRdb retains in-frame clones only, with some absent. The sample consists of 140,000 to 150,000 clones, 75% to 95% of them appearing once. The CDR3 length is 15 residues. Trimming shortened V by 4 bases and J by 5 bases, and 15 bases separated the two germline ends. CDR1 is WNHNN, CDR2 SYGVQD, per germline (reference sequence). The sequencing here drew on peripheral blood, taken on day 0 of MenACWY control vaccination. The TCR comes from an adult in good health. The chain links TRBV10-1 to TRBJ2-1, with D possibly TRBD2 on 5 matching bases. CDR3 in DNA: TGCGCCAGCAGTGTGGCGGGCCCCCCCAACAATGAGCAGTTCTTC. Translation: CASSVAGPPNNEQFF.